This entry describes one T cell receptor beta chain. The antigen is undetermined. The time point denotes: week 47, end of study. Topical imiquimod accompanied each vaccine dose, which consisted of 300 ug of mutant IDH1 20-mer peptide. This sample was included in a study of a mutant IDH1 vaccine in newly diagnosed glioma. Clones were read by immunoSEQ multiplex PCR, and TCRdb kept only the in-frame ones, dropping some. In the table there are tens of thousands of clones, about four fifths of which are singletons. CDR3 length equals 15 residues. The V gene's germline CDR1 is MNHNS and CDR2 SASEGT. With 3 bases removed from V and 5 bases from J, the gap between germline ends came to 13 bases.

This clonotype was sampled from a man aged 25 to 40 with glioma. V gene TRBV6-1 combines with J gene TRBJ1-4; D is uncertain. The sequences come from PBMCs, collected from a glioma patient whose treatment included an IDH1 peptide vaccine. The CDR3 DNA sequence: TGTGCCAGCAGTGACCCCGGACGGCGGAATGAAAAACTGTTTTTT. Its protein is CASSDPGRRNEKLFF.